One sample yielded the 3 T cell receptor beta chains listed below, sequenced in a study of PD-1 blockade in classical Hodgkin lymphoma. Time point reported: cycle 4 day 1 (C4D1), after 6 weeks of nivolumab. Each of the patients experienced relapse following autologous stem cell transplantation, and their brentuximab vedotin exposure differed. Profiling relied on immunoSEQ multiplex PCR, and the TCRdb table lists in-frame clones only, not all of them. The sample records approximately 110,000 clones, about nine tenths being singletons. Sequencing used peripheral blood mononuclear cells (PBMCs), obtained before the fourth cycle of nivolumab. The receptors stem from a human donor with classical Hodgkin lymphoma.

The chain joins TRBV10-2 to TRBJ1-5, with D unresolved. V was shortened by 5 bases and J by 6 bases, with 11 bases between the two germline ends. The CDR3 is 13 amino acids. The germline gives CDR1 WSHSY, CDR2 SAAADI. The DNA for the CDR3 is TGCGCCAGCAGTCTTCAGGAGAGTCAGCCCCAGCATTTT. It encodes CASSLQESQPQHF.

The table lists this clone with a few counts. The gene calls are TRBV27 and TRBJ2-5; D is possibly TRBD2 (5 bases). With 7 bases removed from V and 2 bases from J, the gap between germline ends came to 8 bases. Germline V lookup: CDR1 MNHEY, CDR2 SMNVEV (reference sequence). This CDR3 contains 12 residues. The CDR3 region is CASNEGQETQYF. The CDR3 region has the DNA TGTGCCAGCAATGAGGGTCAAGAGACCCAGTACTTC.

The chain combines TRBV2 with TRBJ2-7; D unresolved. The germline gives CDR1 SNHLY, CDR2 FYNNEI. This CDR3 is 15 amino acids long. Trimming cost V 2 bases and J 2 bases, with 13 bases left between them. CDR3 sequence (DNA): TGTGCCAGCAGTGAATGGGCCGGCCGAGCCTACGAGCAGTACTTC. It encodes CASSEWAGRAYEQYF.